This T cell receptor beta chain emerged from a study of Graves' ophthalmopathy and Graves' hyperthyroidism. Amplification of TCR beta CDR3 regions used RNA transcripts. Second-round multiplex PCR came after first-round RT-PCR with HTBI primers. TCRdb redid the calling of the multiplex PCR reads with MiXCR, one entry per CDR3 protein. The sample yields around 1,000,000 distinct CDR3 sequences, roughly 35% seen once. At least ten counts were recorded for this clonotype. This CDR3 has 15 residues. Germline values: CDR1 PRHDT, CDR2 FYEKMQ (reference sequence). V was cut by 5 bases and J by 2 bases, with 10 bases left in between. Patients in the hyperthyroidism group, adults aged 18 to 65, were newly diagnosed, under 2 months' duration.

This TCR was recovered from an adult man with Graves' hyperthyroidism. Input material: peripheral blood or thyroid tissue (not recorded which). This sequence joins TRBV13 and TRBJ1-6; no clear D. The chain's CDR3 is CASSPQSAYNSPLHF. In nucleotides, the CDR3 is TGTGCCAGCAGCCCACAGAGTGCCTATAATTCACCCCTCCACTTT.